These 19 T cell receptor beta chains came from one sample sequenced in a study of blood T cell repertoires in COVID-19 (dated by TCRdb to about 2020). The library was produced with the immunoSEQ multiplex PCR assay. TCRdb mirrors the immuneACCESS table, restricted to in-frame sequences. Some clones are absent from its copies; in checked studies, under half trace to an unresolved V gene, and the reason for the others is unknown. The sample table lists 150,000 to 200,000 clones, around 83% of them with a count of one. The top ten clones comprise 6% to 7.5% of the sample. Sequencing was done on a sample of peripheral blood. These TCRs come from a woman older than 75 in a cohort sampled during active or convalescent COVID-19.

This chain connects TRBV6-5 to TRBJ2-7; 8 bases agree with TRBD1. The trim removed 8 bases at V and 6 bases at J, leaving 6 bases unmatched. The CDR3 sequence is 12 residues long. CDR1 is MNHEY, CDR2 SVGAGI, per germline. This CDR3 reads CASAGDRFEQYV. The CDR3 DNA reads as TGTGCCAGCGCCGGGGACAGGTTCGAGCAGTACGTC.

This sequence joins TRBV9 and TRBJ2-3, with 8 bases fitting TRBD2. CDR3 length equals 15 residues. With 0 bases clipped from V and 6 bases from J, the junction kept 6 bases outside the gene matches. Germline V lookup: CDR1 SGDLS, CDR2 YYNGEE. The CDR3 sequence is CASSVGGPGGDTQYF. The DNA of the CDR3 is TGTGCCAGCAGCGTAGGAGGCCCGGGAGGGGATACGCAGTATTTT.

J is TRBJ2-1 and V is TRBV5-4; 7 bases map to TRBD2. The CDR3 contains 15 residues. V lost 1 base to trimming and J lost 4 bases; unmatched junction nucleotides: 5. Germline CDR1 and CDR2: SGHNT and YYREEE (reference sequence). The CDR3 nucleotides are TGTGCCAGCAGCTTGTTACGGGGGGTATACAATGAGCAGTTCTTC. The encoded protein is CASSLLRGVYNEQFF.

The rearrangement uses TRBV4-1 and TRBJ1-5; TRBD1 matches 8 bases. In germline, CDR1 is MGHRA, CDR2 YSYEKL. V lost 4 bases and J lost 7; bases outside the gene matches: 9. The CDR3 has 15 amino acids. CDR3 residues: CASSRGTGEGQPQHF. CDR3 nucleotide sequence: TGCGCCAGCAGCCGCGGGACAGGAGAGGGGCAGCCCCAGCATTTT.

This chain uses TRBV6-5 with TRBJ2-2, with D maybe TRBD2 (6 bases). CDR1 MNHEY and CDR2 SVGAGI come from the germline V gene. The CDR3 has 13 amino acids. V was clipped by 6 bases and J by 7 bases, with 12 bases between them. The CDR3 reads CASRLAGRGELFF. DNA of the CDR3: TGTGCCAGCAGACTAGCCGGCCGCGGGGAGCTGTTTTTT.

The chain couples TRBV5-1 to TRBJ2-3, with a tentative D call TRBD2 (5 bases). The V and J ends lost 4 bases and 1 base respectively, with 16 bases between them. CDR1 and CDR2 (germline): SGHRS, YFSETQ. The CDR3 spans 16 residues. Written as DNA, the CDR3 is TGCGCCAGCAGCCCAGCGAGAGGGTTGGGCACAGATACGCAGTATTTT. Translated: CASSPARGLGTDTQYF. The entire variable domain, with the rest obtained from reference TRBV5-1 and TRBJ2-3, is as follows: KAGVTQTPRYLIKTRGQQVTLSCSPISGHRSVSWYQQTPGQGLQFLFEYFSETQRNKGNFPGRFSGRQFSNSRSEMNVSTLELGDSALYLCASSPARGLGTDTQYFGPGTRLTVL.

The V call is TRBV5-1, the J call TRBJ2-5; 8 bases are a match to TRBD2. Germline V gene lookup returns CDR1 SGHRS and CDR2 YFSETQ. This CDR3 region has 16 residues. The J segment lost 1 base and the V segment lost 5 bases, leaving 10 bases of the junction unmatched. The CDR3 nucleotides are TGCGCCAGCAGGTTCGGAAGCGGGGGCAGCCAAGAGACCCAGTACTTC. Translating it yields CASRFGSGGSQETQYF.

The chain has TRBV5-1 and TRBJ2-3; 10 nucleotides match TRBD1. Trimming took 4 bases from V and 4 from J; bases not matched to a gene: 9. Per germline, CDR1 SGHRS and CDR2 YFSETQ. The CDR3 is made up of 16 amino acids. DNA of the CDR3: TGCGCCAGCAGCCTGTGGGTGACAGGGGGCGCAGATACGCAGTATTTT. This gives the protein CASSLWVTGGADTQYF.

The chain is built from TRBV19 and TRBJ1-4, with TRBD1 matching over 12 bases. The CDR3 runs to 15 residues. CDR1 LNHDA and CDR2 SQIVND come from the germline V gene (reference sequence). V gave up 7 bases and J gave up 7 bases; unmatched junction bases: 7. In nucleotides, the CDR3 is TGTGCCAGTACCCAATGGGACAGGGGGCGTGAAAAACTGTTTTTT. It codes for CASTQWDRGREKLFF.

The CDR3 bases are TGTGCCAGCAGTTTCAGTAGCGGGAGACCCGGTGAGCAGTTCTTC. Its translation: CASSFSSGRPGEQFF. The chain uses TRBV27 and TRBJ2-1; 9 nucleotides match TRBD2. CDR1 is MNHEY, CDR2 SMNVEV, per germline (reference sequence). V gave up 3 bases and J gave up 9 bases; unmatched junction bases: 9. The CDR3 extends over 15 amino acids.

A single count supports this clone. The rearrangement links TRBV3-1 (or the pseudogene TRBV3-2) to TRBJ1-5, with a tentative D call TRBD1 (5 bases). CDR1 LGHDT and CDR2 YNNKEL come from the germline V gene (reference sequence). CDR3 length: 16 residues. The V and J ends lost 0 bases and 7 bases respectively, with 16 bases between them. CDR3 amino acids: CASSQDLDRGEQPQHF. Written as DNA, the CDR3 is TGTGCCAGCAGCCAAGACCTTGACCGGGGGGAGCAGCCCCAGCATTTT.

The J gene is TRBJ1-5, the V gene TRBV19; D perhaps matches TRBD1 (5 bases). Germline assignment: CDR1 LNHDA and CDR2 SQIVND (reference sequence). This CDR3 has 13 amino acids. The germline V and J ends were trimmed by 7 bases and 8 bases, with 15 bases remaining between them. In DNA, the CDR3 is TGTGCCAGTAAAGGGGCAAATTGGGAGCCCCAGCATTTT. Its translation: CASKGANWEPQHF.

The gene calls are TRBV30 and TRBJ2-7; 11 bases align to TRBD2. The V gene's germline CDR1 is GTSNPN and CDR2 SVGIG (reference sequence). V trimming: 3 bases; J trimming: 3 bases; junction bases outside the gene matches: 1. The CDR3 loop spans 13 amino acids. The CDR3 bases are TGTGCCTGGAGGACTAGCGGGGTCTACGAGCAGTACTTC. Its protein product is CAWRTSGVYEQYF.

This clone was seen once. The chain joins TRBV5-1 to TRBJ1-3, with 9 bases matching TRBD1. Germline V CDR1 and CDR2: SGHRS, YFSETQ. This CDR3 has 14 residues. Losses at the gene ends were 4 bases for V and 3 bases for J; bases not matched to a gene: 2. The CDR3 bases are TGCGCCAGCAGCACGGGACAGGGTGGAAACACCATATATTTT. Encoded protein: CASSTGQGGNTIYF.

J is TRBJ2-3 and V is TRBV24-1; D is unresolved. V was pared by 3 bases and J by 3 bases, with 12 bases between. The length of the CDR3 is 15 residues. CDR1 and CDR2 (germline): KGHDR, SFDVKD. The CDR3 spells CATSDPVRVTDTQYF. DNA of the CDR3: TGTGCCACCAGTGATCCCGTCCGGGTAACAGATACGCAGTATTTT.

The chain carries TRBV5-6 and TRBJ1-1; 7 bases fit TRBD1. The germline V gene encodes CDR1 SGHDT and CDR2 YYEEEE. The CDR3 runs to 14 residues. V shed 1 base and J 5 bases; nucleotides not matched to a gene: 5. The CDR3 DNA follows: TGTGCCAGCAGCTTGAGAGGGGGCCGGACTGAAGCTTTCTTT. This translates into CASSLRGGRTEAFF.

The chain has TRBV2 and TRBJ1-1, with a possible D match to TRBD1 (5 bases). The germline CDR1 and CDR2 sequences are SNHLY and FYNNEI. The CDR3 runs 13 residues. With 6 bases removed from V and 2 bases from J, the gap between germline ends came to 10 bases. The CDR3 loop reads CASSLDSNTEAFF. CDR3 nucleotide sequence: TGTGCCAGCAGCCTTGACAGTAACACTGAAGCTTTCTTT. Supplemented by reference TRBV2 and TRBJ1-1, the full variable domain reads EPEVTQTPSHQVTQMGQEVILRCVPISNHLYFYWYRQILGQKVEFLVSFYNNEISEKSEIFDDQFSVERPDGSNFTLKIRSTKLEDSAMYFCASSLDSNTEAFFGQGTRLTVV.

The rearrangement joins TRBV18 to TRBJ1-5, with 9 nucleotides matching TRBD1. The germline CDR1 and CDR2 sequences are KGHSH and LQKENI. CDR3 length equals 15 residues. V shed 6 bases, J shed 7 bases, and the junction held 10 bases outside the gene matches. The CDR3 is CASSAAQGAEQPQHF. The DNA for the CDR3 is TGTGCCAGCTCGGCCGCACAGGGGGCGGAGCAGCCCCAGCATTTT.

The chain has TRBV9 and TRBJ2-1, with D tentatively TRBD1 (6 bases). Trimming removed 4 bases from V and 4 bases from J, with 12 bases in between. The CDR3 is 14 residues long. Germline assignment: CDR1 SGDLS and CDR2 YYNGEE. This CDR3 reads CASSPPRGYNEQFF. The CDR3 DNA is TGTGCCAGCAGCCCCCCTAGGGGGTACAATGAGCAGTTCTTC.